These 19 T cell receptor beta chains were all obtained from the same sample, sequenced in a study of radiation and T cells in renal cell carcinoma. Time point noted: blood 2 weeks post-SBRT. Described treatment: 15 Gy SBRT to primary tumor, nephrectomy 4 weeks later. Here immunoSEQ multiplex PCR was the method, and the copy in TCRdb shows in-frame clones only, minus some. The table records roughly 80,000 clones, about 86% of them present only once. Sequencing was performed on blood, taken from a patient whose treatment included radiotherapy and nephrectomy. These receptors were collected from a woman aged 50 to 60 with renal cell carcinoma.

The chain couples TRBV7-2 to TRBJ2-2; the match to TRBD1 covers 7 bases. Per germline, CDR1 SGHTA and CDR2 FQGNSA. The CDR3 covers 15 residues. V dropped 5 bases and J dropped 1; count of bases not matched to a gene: 4. This CDR3 is CASSVQGLNTGELFF. In DNA, the CDR3 is TGTGCCAGCAGCGTACAGGGGTTGAACACCGGGGAGCTGTTTTTT.

This chain links TRBV18 with TRBJ1-2; D remains unclear. Trimming removed 4 bases from V and 3 bases from J, with 12 bases in between. The germline V gene encodes CDR1 KGHSH and CDR2 LQKENI. This CDR3 region has 14 residues. The CDR3 bases are TGTGCCAGCTCACTCTCAGGTGGTGACTATGGCTACACCTTC. It specifies CASSLSGGDYGYTF.

The rearrangement joins TRBV7-6 to TRBJ2-1; 8 nucleotides match TRBD1. CDR1 is SGHVS, CDR2 FNYEAQ, per germline. Trimming removed 5 bases from V and 7 bases from J; junction bases left unmatched: 4. This CDR3 region has 13 residues. The CDR3 is CASSQGAGNEQFF. The CDR3 DNA reads TGTGCCAGCAGCCAGGGGGCCGGGAATGAGCAGTTCTTC.

This clone was seen once. This rearrangement joins TRBV10-2 to TRBJ2-1, with 13 bases that match TRBD2. Germline trimming cut 10 bases from V and 6 bases from J; bases unmatched to any gene: 6. This CDR3 is built from 14 residues. Germline lookup yields CDR1 WSHSY and CDR2 SAAADI. The CDR3 DNA follows: TGCGCCACCCTACTAGCGGGGGGGTCCAATGAGCAGTTCTTC. It is translated as CATLLAGGSNEQFF.

The chain uses TRBV18 and TRBJ1-3; TRBD1 matches 8 bases. CDR3 length: 15 residues. CDR1 and CDR2 from the germline V gene are KGHSH and LQKENI. V was clipped by 3 bases and J by 2 bases; unmatched bases: 3. CDR3 region: CASSPDRAPGNTIYF. As DNA, the CDR3 is TGTGCCAGCTCACCGGACAGGGCACCTGGAAACACCATATATTTT.

The chain is built from TRBV4-1 and TRBJ1-4; D gene ambiguous. The V gene's germline CDR1 is MGHRA and CDR2 YSYEKL. The CDR3 extends over 16 amino acids. Trimming cost V 0 bases and J 5 bases, with 13 bases left between them. The CDR3 spells CASSQESFRTNEKLFF. The CDR3 DNA follows: TGCGCCAGCAGCCAAGAAAGTTTTAGGACGAATGAAAAACTGTTTTTT.

The V call is TRBV6-5, the J call TRBJ2-7; TRBD1 aligns across 7 bases. Looked up from germline, CDR1 is MNHEY and CDR2 is SVGAGI. V lost 7 bases, J lost 2 bases, and 8 bases stayed unmatched. This CDR3 region has 14 residues. The CDR3 nucleotides are TGTGCCAGCACAACAAGACAGGGTACCTACGAGCAGTACTTC. The encoded protein is CASTTRQGTYEQYF.

The V and J genes are TRBV28 and TRBJ2-7; D gene ambiguous. The CDR3 runs 9 residues. V lost 8 bases, J lost 6 bases, and 5 bases lay in between. Germline V CDR1 and CDR2: MDHEN, SYDVKM. The CDR3 sequence: CASPSEQYF. The CDR3 DNA sequence: TGTGCCAGCCCCTCCGAGCAGTACTTC.

This clone has just one count. The gene calls are TRBV5-1 and TRBJ2-7, with D maybe TRBD1 (5 bases). Germline CDR1 reads SGHRS; CDR2 reads YFSETQ. Between the trimmed V and J ends, which lost 2 bases and 5 bases, there was a span of 11 bases. The CDR3 loop spans 13 amino acids. The CDR3 loop is CASSLNGHDEQYF. In DNA, the CDR3 is TGCGCCAGCAGCTTAAACGGACACGACGAGCAGTACTTC.

The J gene is TRBJ1-5, the V gene TRBV5-6; unclear D gene. Germline CDR1 and CDR2: SGHDT and YYEEEE. Trimming took 0 bases from V and 3 from J, leaving 1 base between them. The CDR3 has 12 amino acids. Written as DNA, the CDR3 is TGTGCCAGCAGCTTGGTCAATCAGCCCCAGCATTTT. This codes for CASSLVNQPQHF. The variable domain in full, completed from reference TRBV5-6 and TRBJ1-5, reads DAGVTQSPTHLIKTRGQQVTLRCSPKSGHDTVSWYQQALGQGPQFIFQYYEEEERQRGNFPDRFSGHQFPNYSSELNVNALLLGDSALYLCASSLVNQPQHFGDGTRLSIL.

This clone was observed a single time. The CDR3 is CASSLALAGTGELFF. The CDR3 bases are TGTGCCAGCAGCTTGGCGCTAGCGGGAACCGGGGAGCTGTTTTTT. The rearrangement links TRBV5-4 to TRBJ2-2; 9 bases align to TRBD2. The V gene's germline CDR1 is SGHNT and CDR2 YYREEE (reference sequence). V was pared by 0 bases and J by 5 bases, with 2 bases of the junction left unmatched. CDR3 length equals 15 residues.

The J gene is TRBJ2-7, the V gene TRBV25-1, with D tentatively TRBD1 or TRBD2 (6 bases each). V lost 6 bases, J lost 3 bases, and 12 bases lay in between. Germline V lookup: CDR1 MGHDK, CDR2 SYGVNS. There are 13 residues in the CDR3. In DNA form, the CDR3 reads TGTGCCAGCAGAGGGGGTAGCGGCTACGAGCAGTACTTC. It yields the protein CASRGGSGYEQYF.

The CDR3 DNA sequence: TGTGCCAGCAGCTTAGTTTCACAGGAGGACAGGGAGACCCAGTACTTC. Amino acid sequence: CASSLVSQEDRETQYF. The rearrangement uses TRBV5-6 and TRBJ2-5, with 7 bases fitting TRBD1. Trimming cost V 2 bases and J 5 bases; bases outside gene matches: 12. CDR3 length equals 16 residues. Germline V gene sequence: CDR1 SGHDT, CDR2 YYEEEE.

The gene calls are TRBV5-3 and TRBJ2-6; 11 bases are a match to TRBD2. TRBV5-3 is an ORF for which the function is uncertain. Trimming at V came to 0 bases and at J to 3 bases, leaving 11 bases not matched to a gene. CDR3 size: 20 residues. For the CDR3, the DNA is TGTGCCAGAAGCTTGGATCCGCTAGCGGGGGGCCCGGTTGGGGCCAACGTCCTGACTTTC. Protein sequence: CARSLDPLAGGPVGANVLTF.

This chain uses TRBV6-6 with TRBJ2-5, with D possibly being TRBD1 (5 bases). V lost 8 bases and J 4 bases, leaving 20 bases between the germline ends. The CDR3 is 15 amino acids. Per the germline V gene, CDR1 is MNHNY and CDR2 is SVGAGI (reference sequence). In nucleotides, the CDR3 is TGTGCCAGCGGGAAGCTGCAGGGTATTCTAGAGACCCAGTACTTC. Protein sequence: CASGKLQGILETQYF.

The chain couples TRBV5-6 to TRBJ2-7, with D perhaps TRBD2 (5 bases). The CDR3 is 14 residues long. Per germline, CDR1 SGHDT and CDR2 YYEEEE. The V end was cut by 1 base, the J end by 5 bases, with 13 bases between. CDR3 coding DNA: TGTGCCAGCAGCTTGAACTCGGGGTTCAACGAGCAGTACTTC. The encoded protein is CASSLNSGFNEQYF.

This chain joins TRBV14 and TRBJ1-1; no reliable D call. The CDR3 loop spans 13 amino acids. V lost 3 bases, J lost 5 bases, and 10 bases lay in between. Per the germline V gene, CDR1 is SGHDN and CDR2 is FVKESK. The CDR3 sequence is CASSQDFTTEAFF. CDR3 nucleotide sequence: TGTGCCAGCAGCCAGGATTTTACGACTGAAGCTTTCTTT.

The table lists this clone with a count of one. This chain connects TRBV6-5 to TRBJ2-7, with 8 bases lining up with TRBD1. J lost 7 bases, V lost 7 bases, and 9 bases had no gene match. Germline V CDR1 and CDR2: MNHEY, SVGAGI. The CDR3 consists of 13 residues. The CDR3 DNA follows: TGTGCCAGCACCAAACCAGGGGGCGATGAGCAGTACTTC. Translation: CASTKPGGDEQYF.

The chain has TRBV19 and TRBJ1-3, with D perhaps matching TRBD1 (5 bases). The CDR3 has 17 residues. Germline CDR1 is LNHDA and CDR2 is SQIVND (reference sequence). Trimming removed 5 bases from V and 0 bases from J, with 17 bases in between. The CDR3 DNA reads as TGTGCCAGTAGTCGGGACGTCGAGCATCGCTCTGGAAACACCATATATTTT. It translates to CASSRDVEHRSGNTIYF.